The clone carrying this T cell receptor beta chain has just a few counts. CDR3 length equals 15 residues. J lost 2 bases, V lost 0 bases, and 7 bases had no gene match. CDR1 GTSNPN and CDR2 SVGIG come from the germline V gene (reference sequence). The data derive from a study of blood T cell repertoires in COVID-19. Membership in each cohort depended on participant-reported clinical history. Clones were sequenced by immunoSEQ multiplex PCR, and TCRdb holds only the in-frame ones, with some missing. The table shows under 200,000 clones, with about 89% occurring only once. V and J are TRBV30 and TRBJ2-7; 7 positions agree with TRBD2. Sequencing was performed on PBMCs or T cells enriched from blood (not recorded which). The source is a woman under 30 who had recovered from COVID-19. CDR3 in amino acids: CAWSVGGSGTYEQYF. CDR3 bases: TGTGCCTGGAGTGTAGGCGGGAGTGGCACCTACGAGCAGTACTTC.